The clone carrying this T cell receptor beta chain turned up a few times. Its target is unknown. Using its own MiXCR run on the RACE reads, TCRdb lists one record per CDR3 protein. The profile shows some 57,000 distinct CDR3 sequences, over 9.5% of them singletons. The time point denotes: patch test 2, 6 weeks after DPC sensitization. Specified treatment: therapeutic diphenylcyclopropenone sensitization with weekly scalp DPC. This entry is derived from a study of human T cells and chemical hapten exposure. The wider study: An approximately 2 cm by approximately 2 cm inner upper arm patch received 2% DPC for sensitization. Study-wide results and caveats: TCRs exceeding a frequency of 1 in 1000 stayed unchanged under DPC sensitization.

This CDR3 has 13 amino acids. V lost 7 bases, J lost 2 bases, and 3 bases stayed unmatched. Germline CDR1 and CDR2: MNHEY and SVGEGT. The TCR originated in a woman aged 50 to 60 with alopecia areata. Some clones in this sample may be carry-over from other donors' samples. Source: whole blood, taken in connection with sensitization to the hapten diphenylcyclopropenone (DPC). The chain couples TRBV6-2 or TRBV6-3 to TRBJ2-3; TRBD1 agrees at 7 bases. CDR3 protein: CASNGQVTDTQYF. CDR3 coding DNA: TGTGCCAGCAATGGACAGGTCACAGATACGCAGTATTTT.